This is a list of T cell receptor beta chains from one sample in a study of T cell repertoires in cytomegalovirus infection. TCRdb re-called the reads with MiXCR, one entry per CDR3 protein. The sample has 800,000 to 950,000 distinct CDR3 sequences; 30% to 35% are singletons. These receptors' antigens are unknown. The sample in question was cultured CD8+ T cells from PBMCs, obtained from culture after CMV antigen stimulation. The receptor source for this set is a human donor in good health (CMV status not recorded). Some clones in this sample may be carry-over from other donors' samples. Both conserved end residues are part of each CDR3. The D gene is left open where the match is weak. Size is stated for part of the rows, as once, few or many counts, or as a class when the clone is expanded.

V gene,J gene,clone size,D gene,CDR3 DNA,CDR3 protein
TRBV27,TRBJ1-3,.,.,TGTGCCAGCAGTTTGACGGGGGGACACACCATATATTTT,CASSLTGGHTIYF
TRBV7-1,TRBJ1-2,.,.,TGTGCCAGCAGCCCAGGAAGATTCCTATATGGCTACACCTTC,CASSPGRFLYGYTF
TRBV6-1,TRBJ2-7,.,.,TGTGCCAGCAGTGAAGCGGAGACAGGTTTTGGGTACGAGCAGTACTTC,CASSEAETGFGYEQYF
TRBV19,TRBJ1-2,.,TRBD1,TGTGCCAGTCGTATCTCCGGGGACAGGCAAAACTATGGCTACACCTTC,CASRISGDRQNYGYTF
TRBV7-6,TRBJ2-1,few,.,TGTGCCAGCAGCCAACAGGATTATGAGCAGTTCTTC,CASSQQDYEQFF
TRBV7-8,TRBJ2-3,many,TRBD2,TGTGCCAGCTTGGGGACTAGCGGGGGGCTCGATCCTAGCACAGATACGCAGTATTTT,CASLGTSGGLDPSTDTQYF
TRBV2,TRBJ2-3,.,.,TGTGCCTTCCAACGGCCCGGGGGAACAGATACGCAGTATTTT,CAFQRPGGTDTQYF
TRBV7-2,TRBJ2-1,.,TRBD2,TGTGCCAGCAGCTTAGAACTAGCGGGGCCCTACAATGAGCAGTTCTTC,CASSLELAGPYNEQFF
TRBV4-2,TRBJ1-1,.,.,TGTGCCAGCAGCCAAGTTCAAAATGAAGCTTTCTTT,CASSQVQNEAFF
TRBV19,TRBJ2-4,few,TRBD1,TGTGCCAGTAGTATAGATTCGGGACAGGCAGAAAACATTCAGTACTTC,CASSIDSGQAENIQYF
TRBV5-1,TRBJ1-4,.,TRBD1,TGCGCCAGCAGCCCGGGGCCCCGGCTACAGGGGAAATCTGAAAAACTGTTTTTT,CASSPGPRLQGKSEKLFF
TRBV6-1,TRBJ1-2,few,.,TGTGCCAGCAGTGTCGCCGGGGGTACTAGATACTACACCTTC,CASSVAGGTRYYTF
TRBV6-2/TRBV6-3,TRBJ2-3,few,TRBD1,TGTGCCAGCAGCTGGGACAGGGTGAGCACAGATACGCAGTATTTT,CASSWDRVSTDTQYF
TRBV20-1,TRBJ1-5,few,TRBD1,TGCAGTGCTAAGACAGGGGGGACCAATCAGCCCCAGCATTTT,CSAKTGGTNQPQHF
TRBV12-3/TRBV12-4,TRBJ2-5,.,TRBD1,TGTGCCAGCAGTTTCAACAGGGGGATAGAGACCCAGTACTTC,CASSFNRGIETQYF
TRBV7-6,TRBJ1-1,few,.,TGTGCCAGCAGCTTAGACTCGACAGATGGATGGGTTGAAGCTTTCTTT,CASSLDSTDGWVEAFF
TRBV6-6,TRBJ1-5,few,TRBD1,TGTGCCAGCAGTTCAAGACAGGGGGGCAATCAGCCCCAGCATTTT,CASSSRQGGNQPQHF
TRBV7-8,TRBJ2-5,few,.,TGTGCCAGCAGCTTTAACATCGGGCCTCCTGAGACCCAGTACTTC,CASSFNIGPPETQYF
TRBV7-9,TRBJ2-5,.,TRBD1,TGTGCCAGCAGTTCTGGACAGGGAAGAGAGACCCAGTACTTC,CASSSGQGRETQYF
TRBV12-3/TRBV12-4,TRBJ2-4,once,TRBD1,TGTGCCAGCAGTTCTCACGACAGGGCGATGTGGAACATTCAGTACTTC,CASSSHDRAMWNIQYF
TRBV7-8,TRBJ2-2,few,TRBD1,TGTGCCAGCAGCTTTATAGGACGGGACAGGGGGCCGAAGTTGGTCGGGGAGCTGTTTTTT,CASSFIGRDRGPKLVGELFF
TRBV7-8,TRBJ2-1,.,.,TGTGCCAGCAGATTGTCCCGGCGCTCCTACAATGAGCAGTTCTTC,CASRLSRRSYNEQFF
TRBV7-2,TRBJ2-1,many,.,TGTGCCAGCAGCTTAGAAGACGGGACCGACGCCATCCCGTTCTACAATGAGCAGTTCTTC,CASSLEDGTDAIPFYNEQFF
TRBV12-5,TRBJ1-3,few,.,TGTGCTAGTGGTTTGGCGGACAGTTACACCATATATTTT,CASGLADSYTIYF
TRBV7-2,TRBJ2-5,.,.,TGTGCCAGCAGCTATCAGGGGCGGGGGTACCAAGAGACCCAGTACTTC,CASSYQGRGYQETQYF
TRBV28,TRBJ2-1,.,TRBD1,TGTGCCAGCAGTGGACTCCGGGACAGGGTCTACAATGAGCAGTTCTTC,CASSGLRDRVYNEQFF
TRBV7-2,TRBJ2-3,many,.,TGTGCCAGCAGCTCCCGGGGGAGTGGCACAGATACGCAGTATTTT,CASSSRGSGTDTQYF
TRBV9,TRBJ2-1,few,TRBD2,TGTGCCAGCAGCGTAACCGGGACTAACAATGAGCAGTTCTTC,CASSVTGTNNEQFF
TRBV5-5,TRBJ2-5,.,.,TGTGCCAGCACCTCCCGGGCCGCCTTCCGGGGGGCCAAAGAGACCCAGTACTTC,CASTSRAAFRGAKETQYF
TRBV6-1,TRBJ1-1,many,.,TGTGCCAGCAGTGAGCTCGTGGGGACGGGGAACACTGAAGCTTTCTTT,CASSELVGTGNTEAFF
TRBV7-3,TRBJ2-2,few,.,TGTGCCAGCAGAAGGGCGATGGGCACCGGGGAGCTGTTTTTT,CASRRAMGTGELFF
TRBV7-2,TRBJ2-5,many,.,TGTGCCAGCAGCTTAGGGATCAGGGCTCGGGAGACCCAGTACTTC,CASSLGIRARETQYF
TRBV20-1,TRBJ1-2,.,.,TGCAGTGCTAAGGGCAGGTCTAACTATTGCTACACCTTC,CSAKGRSNYCYTF
TRBV5-6,TRBJ2-2,few,TRBD1,TGTGCCAGCAGCGCCCGGGACAGGGGATTTACCGGGGAGCTGTTTTTT,CASSARDRGFTGELFF
TRBV6-1,TRBJ2-1,.,.,TGTGCCGGGGGACCCTTCTACAATGAGCAGTTCTTC,CAGGPFYNEQFF
TRBV6-6,TRBJ1-6,many,TRBD1,TGTGCCAGCATCCCGGGACAGGGGTCCCAGAATTATAATTCACCCCTCCACTTT,CASIPGQGSQNYNSPLHF
TRBV6-2/TRBV6-3,TRBJ2-1,.,.,TGTGCCAGCAGTTACTCCAGGACATCGAGTCACAATGAGCAGTTCTTC,CASSYSRTSSHNEQFF
TRBV6-2/TRBV6-3,TRBJ2-2,many,TRBD2,TGTGCCAGCATTACACCATGGGGGACTAGCTTCAACACCGGGGAGCTGTTTTTT,CASITPWGTSFNTGELFF
TRBV15,TRBJ2-3,.,.,TGTGCCACCAGCAGGGAAGGTTACGGGCTCACAGATACGCAGTATTTT,CATSREGYGLTDTQYF
TRBV12-5,TRBJ1-4,.,.,TGTGCTAGTGGTGCGGCAGGGTTTCATGAAAAACTGTTTTTT,CASGAAGFHEKLFF
TRBV7-9,TRBJ2-3,few,TRBD1,TGTGCCAGCAGCACCACCGGGACAGGGGGCACAGATACGCAGTATTTT,CASSTTGTGGTDTQYF
TRBV6-1,TRBJ1-6,.,TRBD1,TGTGCCAGCAGTAATGGTAGACAGGGTTTCAATTCACCCCTCCACTTT,CASSNGRQGFNSPLHF
TRBV4-1,TRBJ2-7,.,.,TGCGCCAGCAGCCAAGAGAGGAGCTCCTACGAGCAGTACTTC,CASSQERSSYEQYF
TRBV7-3,TRBJ2-1,.,.,TGTGCCAGCAGCGGGGGCCGGGACCTCGGGTACGAGCAGTTCTTC,CASSGGRDLGYEQFF
TRBV2,TRBJ2-1,.,.,TGTGCCAGCAGTTCTGGACAGTATTACTACAATGAGCAGTTCTTC,CASSSGQYYYNEQFF
TRBV9,TRBJ1-1,.,.,TGTGCCAGCAGCGTAGGGAAGCTGGGAATGAACACTGAAGCTTTCTTT,CASSVGKLGMNTEAFF
TRBV6-8,TRBJ1-4,few,TRBD1,TGTGCCAGCAGTGCGACGGGACAGTCAAATGAAAAACTGTTTTTT,CASSATGQSNEKLFF
TRBV7-2,TRBJ1-2,.,.,TGTGCCAGCAGCTTGGCTGGAGTGGAGACCTATGGCTACACCTTC,CASSLAGVETYGYTF
TRBV6-1,TRBJ1-1,.,.,TGTGCCAGCTCGCCCGAGGGGGATAGGGACGCTGAAGCTTTCTTT,CASSPEGDRDAEAFF
TRBV18,TRBJ2-5,.,TRBD1,TGTGCCAGCTCACCGGGGACAGGGAAAGAGACCCAGTACTTC,CASSPGTGKETQYF
TRBV6-2/TRBV6-3,TRBJ2-2,many,.,TGTGCCAGCGGGCAGGGACCCATTACCGGGGAGCTGTTTTTT,CASGQGPITGELFF
TRBV12-5,TRBJ1-6,.,TRBD1,TGTGCTAGTGGTCCGGGACAGCATAATTCACCCCTCCACTTT,CASGPGQHNSPLHF
TRBV10-3,TRBJ1-2,many,.,TGTGCCATCAGTGAAACGGTTACTCTTAACTATGGCTACACCTTC,CAISETVTLNYGYTF
TRBV6-5,TRBJ1-6,.,.,TGTGCCAGCAGTCAACAAACCTCGATCCGTAATTCACCCCTCCACTTT,CASSQQTSIRNSPLHF
TRBV12-3/TRBV12-4,TRBJ2-1,few,.,TGTGCCAGCAGTTTAAGGGCGGGCAAACTTCGCGGGCAGTTCTTC,CASSLRAGKLRGQFF
TRBV19,TRBJ2-2,few,TRBD1,TGTGCCAGTACCGGGACAGGGGCGGTGACCGGGGAGCTGTTTTTT,CASTGTGAVTGELFF
TRBV4-1,TRBJ1-3,.,.,TGCGCCAGCAGCCACCCCGGACTTAATGGAAACACCATATATTTT,CASSHPGLNGNTIYF
TRBV5-1,TRBJ2-4,.,TRBD1,TGCGCCAGCAGCGCCGGGACAGGGGTTATAGCCAAAAACATTCAGTACTTC,CASSAGTGVIAKNIQYF